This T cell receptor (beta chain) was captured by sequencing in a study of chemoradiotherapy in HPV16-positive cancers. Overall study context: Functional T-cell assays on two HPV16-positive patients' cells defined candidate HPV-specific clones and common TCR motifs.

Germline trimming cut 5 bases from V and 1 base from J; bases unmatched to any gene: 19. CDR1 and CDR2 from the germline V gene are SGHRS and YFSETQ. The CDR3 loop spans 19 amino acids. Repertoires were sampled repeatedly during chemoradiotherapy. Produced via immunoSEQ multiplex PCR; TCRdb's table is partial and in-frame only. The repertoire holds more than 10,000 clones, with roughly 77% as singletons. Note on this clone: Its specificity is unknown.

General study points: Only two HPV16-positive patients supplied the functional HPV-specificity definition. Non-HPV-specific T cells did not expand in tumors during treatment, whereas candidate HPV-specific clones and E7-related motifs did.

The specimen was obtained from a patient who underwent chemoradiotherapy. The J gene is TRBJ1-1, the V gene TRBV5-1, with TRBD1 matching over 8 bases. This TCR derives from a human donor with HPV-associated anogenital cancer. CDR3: CASSKVWMSDDRGNTEAFF. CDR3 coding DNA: TGCGCCAGCAGTAAGGTTTGGATGTCGGACGACAGGGGGAACACTGAAGCTTTCTTT.